The entry below gives a single T cell receptor (beta chain) sequence along with its context. The antigen remains unidentified. This sample was taken from a study of T cell responses to AZD1222 COVID-19 vaccine. The study's findings and limits: After two AZD1222 doses, spike-specific TCR breadth and depth rose versus day 0. Spike was spanned by vaccine-associated CD4 TCRs, which were dominant at 160-218 and 743-854.

Data came from immunoSEQ multiplex PCR; TCRdb stores just in-frame clones and leaves some out. This repertoire shows over 100,000 clones, about nine tenths found once; its top ten account for less than 9.5%. The receptor comes from an adult in good health. Sequenced material: peripheral blood, taken on day 0 of AZD1222 vaccination.

DNA of the CDR3: TGTGCCAGCAGTGAATATAAAGGCCACTATGGCTACACCTTC. Protein sequence: CASSEYKGHYGYTF. V and J are TRBV25-1 and TRBJ1-2; no clear D. There are 14 residues in the CDR3. Germline V gene data show CDR1 as MGHDK and CDR2 as SYGVNS. Deletions cut 0 bases from V and 3 bases from J, with 8 bases between.